The 12 T cell receptor beta chains below were found in one sample sequenced in a study of CD8+CD57+ T cells in acquired aplastic anemia (dated by TCRdb to 2016 to 2018). Sequencing was carried out with an Illumina HiSeq 2000. Genomic DNA served as template for TCR beta VDJ combination and CDR3 sequence profiling. TCRdb reanalyzed the raw reads on its own, using fastp at Q25 for trimming and MiXCR for clone calling, and kept in-frame beta chains. Every distinct CDR3 protein forms one entry, paired with its most common genes and DNA. Here the sample has 250,000 to 300,000 distinct CDR3 sequences; 56% occur a single time. The top ten clonotypes cover around 1.2% of the sample. Patients chosen for sequencing had shown expansion of CD8+CD57+ cells by flow cytometry. Sequenced input: sorted CD4+, CD8+, or CD8+CD57+ T cells (not recorded which) from PBMCs. The source is a human donor with aplastic anemia.

The chain couples TRBV10-3 to TRBJ1-1, with 7 nucleotides matching TRBD1. The CDR3 contains 14 residues. Germline loops: CDR1 ENHRY, CDR2 SYGVKD. V lost 5 bases and J lost 3; bases outside the gene matches: 6. The CDR3 reads CAISKQGFDTEAFF. The CDR3 nucleotides read TGTGCCATCAGTAAACAGGGGTTCGACACTGAAGCTTTCTTT.

The gene calls are TRBV20-1 and TRBJ1-3, with D tentatively TRBD1 (6 bases). The germline V gene has CDR1 DFQATT and CDR2 SNEGSKA (reference sequence). The CDR3 spans 14 residues. Trimming took off 1 base at V and 4 bases at J, with 11 bases between the two ends. CDR3 loop: CSARAGARGNTIYF. Here the CDR3 DNA reads TGCAGTGCTAGAGCAGGGGCCAGGGGAAACACCATATATTTT.

There are many counts of this clonotype. The J gene is TRBJ1-4, the V gene TRBV12-3 or TRBV12-4; the match to TRBD1 covers 7 bases. The CDR3 consists of 16 residues. V was pared by 1 base and J by 7 bases, with 9 bases of the junction left unmatched. The CDR3 nucleotides are TGTGCCAGCAGTTTAGGCGGACAGGTGGGAGGTGAAAAACTGTTTTTT. Amino acids: CASSLGGQVGGEKLFF.

This clonotype was recorded a few times. CDR3 protein: CASSFLRGPRGWGTDTQYF. For the CDR3, the DNA is TGTGCCAGTAGCTTCCTCAGGGGGCCGCGGGGCTGGGGCACAGATACGCAGTATTTT. J is TRBJ2-3 and V is TRBV19; TRBD1 matches at 8 bases. V was clipped by 6 bases and J by 1 base; unmatched bases: 18. The germline gives CDR1 LNHDA, CDR2 SQIVND (reference sequence). The CDR3 is made up of 19 amino acids.

This sequence joins TRBV5-6 and TRBJ1-3, with D tentatively TRBD1 (5 bases). Trimming shortened V by 4 bases and J by 1 base, and 12 bases separated the two germline ends. This CDR3 region has 15 residues. CDR1 and CDR2 (germline): SGHDT, YYEEEE. The CDR3 reads CASSQGFASGNTIYF. CDR3 nucleotide sequence: TGTGCCAGCAGCCAGGGATTTGCATCTGGAAACACCATATATTTT.

This clonotype has more than one count but fewer than ten. The chain couples TRBV5-5 to TRBJ1-6; the match to TRBD1 covers 7 bases. Germline assignment: CDR1 SGHKS and CDR2 YYEKEE (reference sequence). V lost 2 bases to trimming and J lost 11 bases; unmatched junction nucleotides: 4. CDR3 length equals 13 residues. DNA for the CDR3: TGTGCCAGCAGCTTTACAGGGGAGGCACCCCTCCACTTT. Protein: CASSFTGEAPLHF.

The V and J genes are TRBV7-9 and TRBJ2-3; 7 positions match TRBD1. This CDR3 is 13 amino acids long. V trimming: 5 bases; J trimming: 4 bases; junction bases outside the gene matches: 3. Germline CDR1 is SEHNR and CDR2 is FQNEAQ (reference sequence). The CDR3 loop is CASSPRGPDTQYF. In nucleotides, the CDR3 is TGTGCCAGCAGCCCGAGGGGGCCAGATACGCAGTATTTT.

Many counts were recorded for this clonotype. V is TRBV27 and J is TRBJ2-2; no firm D call. CDR3 size: 12 residues. V was shortened by 5 bases and J by 4 bases, with 5 bases between the two germline ends. The V gene's germline CDR1 is MNHEY and CDR2 SMNVEV (reference sequence). CDR3 sequence: CASSILTGELFF. The CDR3 DNA reads TGTGCCAGCAGTATTCTCACCGGGGAGCTGTTTTTT.

To note about this clonotype: Mismatch with germline at one junction end may stem from a read error. V usage is TRBV5-1 and J usage is TRBJ2-3; D not resolved. The CDR3 has 12 amino acids. Germline CDR1 and CDR2: SGHRS and YFSETQ. CDR3 sequence (DNA): TGTGCCAGCAGTAAATGGACAGATACGCAGTATTTT. It yields the protein CASSKWTDTQYF.

The chain uses TRBV27 and TRBJ2-7; 10 bases line up with TRBD2. The CDR3 is 16 residues long. Germline V gene lookup returns CDR1 MNHEY and CDR2 SMNVEV (reference sequence). V lost 1 base to trimming and J lost 1 base; unmatched junction nucleotides: 4. The DNA of the CDR3 is TGTGCCAGCAGTTTATGGGGGACTAGCGCGTCCTACGAGCAGTACTTC. Amino acids: CASSLWGTSASYEQYF.

This clonotype was recorded many times. The chain combines TRBV6-1 with TRBJ1-2; D unclear. The CDR3 runs 13 residues. V lost 5 bases and J lost 4, with 11 bases in between. Per the germline V gene, CDR1 is MNHNS and CDR2 is SASEGT. CDR3 sequence: CASSSGRSYGYTF. DNA of the CDR3: TGTGCCAGCAGTTCGGGCAGAAGCTATGGCTACACCTTC.

This clonotype showed up many times. The rearrangement links TRBV20-1 to TRBJ2-3, with a weak D call TRBD2 (6 bases). The germline V and J ends were trimmed by 6 bases and 5 bases, with 15 bases remaining between them. There are 13 residues in the CDR3. CDR1 and CDR2 (germline): DFQATT, SNEGSKA (reference sequence). The CDR3 nucleotides read TGCAGTGCCAAGAACGAGGGAGGAGATACGCAGTATTTT. It is translated as CSAKNEGGDTQYF.